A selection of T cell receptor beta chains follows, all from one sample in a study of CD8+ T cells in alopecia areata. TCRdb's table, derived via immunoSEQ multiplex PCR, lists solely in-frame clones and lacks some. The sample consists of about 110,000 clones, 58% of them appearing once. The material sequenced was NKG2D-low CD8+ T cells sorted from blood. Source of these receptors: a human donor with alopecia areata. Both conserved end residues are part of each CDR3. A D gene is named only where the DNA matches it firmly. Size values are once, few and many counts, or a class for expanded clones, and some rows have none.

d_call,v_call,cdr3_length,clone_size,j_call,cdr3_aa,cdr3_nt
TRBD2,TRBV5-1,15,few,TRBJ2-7,CASSQGLADSYEQYF,TGCGCCAGCAGCCAGGGACTAGCGGACTCCTACGAGCAGTACTTC
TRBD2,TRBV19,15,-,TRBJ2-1,CASSTGGTEYNEQFF,TGTGCCAGTAGTACGGGGGGGACTGAGTACAATGAGCAGTTCTTC
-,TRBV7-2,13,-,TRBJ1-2,CASSLSGGSGYTF,TGTGCCAGCAGCTTATCGGGGGGAAGCGGCTACACCTTC
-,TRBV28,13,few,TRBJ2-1,CASSLRARDEQFF,TGTGCCAGCAGTTTGAGGGCCCGGGATGAGCAGTTCTTC
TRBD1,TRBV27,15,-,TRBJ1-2,CASSGGGQGFYGYTF,TGTGCCAGCAGTGGGGGGGGACAGGGATTCTATGGCTACACCTTC
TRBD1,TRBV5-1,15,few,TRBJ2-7,CASSQTGKTGDEQYF,TGCGCCAGCAGCCAGACAGGGAAGACCGGCGACGAGCAGTACTTC
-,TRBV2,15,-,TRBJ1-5,CASSEGRGGNQPQHF,TGTGCCAGCAGTGAAGGTAGGGGTGGCAATCAGCCCCAGCATTTT
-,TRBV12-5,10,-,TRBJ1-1,CASGATEAFF,TGTGCTAGTGGAGCCACTGAAGCTTTCTTT
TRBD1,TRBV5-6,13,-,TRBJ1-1,CASRTGENTEAFF,TGTGCCAGCAGGACAGGGGAGAACACTGAAGCTTTCTTT
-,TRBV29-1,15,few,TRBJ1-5,CSPRGEGDSNQPQHF,TGCAGCCCTAGGGGGGAGGGGGATAGCAATCAGCCCCAGCATTTT
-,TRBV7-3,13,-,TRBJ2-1,CASSPRSYNEQFF,TGTGCCAGCAGCCCCCGGAGCTACAATGAGCAGTTCTTC
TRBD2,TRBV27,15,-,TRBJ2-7,CASSLVRGGSYEQYF,TGTGCCAGCAGTTTGGTACGGGGGGGGTCCTACGAGCAGTACTTC
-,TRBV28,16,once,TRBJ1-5,CASSLLTNTVDQPQHF,TGTGCCAGCAGTTTATTGACCAACACGGTGGATCAGCCCCAGCATTTT
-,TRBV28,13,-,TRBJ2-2,CASSLLANGELFF,TGTGCCAGCAGCCTTCTAGCGAACGGGGAGCTGTTTTTT
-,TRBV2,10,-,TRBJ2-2,CASRNGELFF,TGTGCCAGCAGGAACGGGGAGCTGTTTTTT
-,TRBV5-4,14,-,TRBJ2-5,CASSPWRRQETQYF,TGTGCCAGCAGCCCCTGGAGGCGTCAAGAGACCCAGTACTTC
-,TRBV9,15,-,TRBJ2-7,CASSVGDTPNYEQYF,TGTGCCAGCAGCGTCGGGGACACGCCGAACTACGAGCAGTACTTC
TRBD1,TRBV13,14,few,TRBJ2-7,CASSLGQGLGEQYF,TGTGCCAGCAGCCTGGGACAGGGTCTCGGCGAGCAGTACTTC
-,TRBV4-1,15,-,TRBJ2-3,CASSQDGSSADTQYF,TGCGCCAGCAGCCAAGATGGGTCTAGCGCAGATACGCAGTATTTT
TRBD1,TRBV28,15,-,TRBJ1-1,CASSPETGRNTEAFF,TGTGCCAGCAGTCCCGAGACAGGGAGGAACACTGAAGCTTTCTTT
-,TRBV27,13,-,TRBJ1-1,CASSLSGQIEAFF,TGTGCCAGCAGTTTATCGGGTCAGATTGAAGCTTTCTTT
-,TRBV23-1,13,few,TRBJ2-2,CASTTRFSGELFF,TGCGCCAGCACTACTAGATTCTCCGGGGAGCTGTTTTTT
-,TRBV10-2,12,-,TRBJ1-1,CASSVHDTEAFF,TGCGCCAGCAGTGTCCATGACACTGAAGCTTTCTTT
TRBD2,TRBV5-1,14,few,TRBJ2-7,CASSAKTSRYEQYF,TGCGCCAGCAGCGCGAAGACTAGCAGATACGAGCAGTACTTC
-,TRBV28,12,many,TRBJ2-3,CASSTGPDTQYF,TGTGCCAGCAGTACTGGGCCGGATACGCAGTATTTT
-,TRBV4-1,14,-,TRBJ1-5,CASSQVWVRQPQHF,TGCGCCAGCAGCCAAGTTTGGGTTCGTCAGCCCCAGCATTTT
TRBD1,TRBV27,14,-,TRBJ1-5,CASAVGQGGQPQHF,TGTGCCAGCGCCGTCGGACAGGGGGGGCAGCCCCAGCATTTT
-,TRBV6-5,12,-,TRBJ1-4,CASMGGKGKLFF,TGTGCCAGCATGGGGGGCAAAGGAAAACTGTTTTTT
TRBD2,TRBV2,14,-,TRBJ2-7,CASSEGTSDYEQYF,TGTGCCAGCAGTGAAGGGACTAGCGACTACGAGCAGTACTTC
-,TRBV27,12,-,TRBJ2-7,CASWDKAYEQYF,TGTGCCAGCTGGGACAAGGCCTACGAGCAGTACTTC
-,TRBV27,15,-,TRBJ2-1,CASQTRGASYNEQFF,TGTGCCAGTCAGACCCGGGGGGCCTCCTACAATGAGCAGTTCTTC
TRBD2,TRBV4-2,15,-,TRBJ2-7,CASSHLAGSSYEQYF,TGTGCCAGCAGCCACCTAGCGGGAAGCTCCTACGAGCAGTACTTC
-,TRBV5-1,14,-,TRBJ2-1,CASTTWPRAEEQFF,TGCGCCAGCACCACTTGGCCGAGAGCGGAGGAGCAGTTCTTC
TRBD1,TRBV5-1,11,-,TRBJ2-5,CASSFTGVLYF,TGCGCCAGCAGCTTTACAGGGGTTTTGTACTTC
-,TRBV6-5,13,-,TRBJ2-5,CASSYGGEETQYF,TGTGCCAGCAGTTACGGGGGAGAAGAGACCCAGTACTTC
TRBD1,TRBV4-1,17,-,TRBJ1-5,CASSQVLRQGGYQPQHF,TGCGCCAGCAGCCAAGTCCTCCGGCAGGGGGGTTATCAGCCCCAGCATTTT
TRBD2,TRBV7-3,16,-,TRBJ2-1,CASSPLAGGSYNEQFF,TGTGCCAGCAGTCCTTTAGCGGGCGGCTCCTACAATGAGCAGTTCTTC
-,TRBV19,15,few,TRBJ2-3,CASQGAVPSTDTQYF,TGTGCCAGCCAAGGAGCGGTCCCTAGCACAGATACGCAGTATTTT
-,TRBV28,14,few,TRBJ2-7,CASSSLMGSYEQYF,TGTGCCAGCAGCTCATTGATGGGCTCCTACGAGCAGTACTTC
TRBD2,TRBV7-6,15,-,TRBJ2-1,CASSRSGGNYNEQFF,TGTGCCAGCAGCCGATCGGGAGGAAACTACAATGAGCAGTTCTTC
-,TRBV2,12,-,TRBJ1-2,CASRTPNYGYTF,TGTGCCAGCAGAACACCCAACTATGGCTACACCTTC
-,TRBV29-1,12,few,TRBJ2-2,CSVDSGSGELFF,TGCAGCGTTGATTCGGGGTCCGGGGAGCTGTTTTTT
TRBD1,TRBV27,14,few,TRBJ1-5,CASSRQGVDQPQHF,TGTGCCAGCAGCCGACAGGGGGTAGATCAGCCCCAGCATTTT
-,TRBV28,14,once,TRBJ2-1,CASSFGALYNEQFF,TGTGCCAGCAGTTTCGGAGCGCTGTACAATGAGCAGTTCTTC
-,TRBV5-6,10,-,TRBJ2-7,CASGDYEQYF,TGTGCCAGCGGGGACTACGAGCAGTACTTC
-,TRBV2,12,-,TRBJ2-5,CASWADQETQYF,TGTGCCAGCTGGGCAGACCAAGAGACCCAGTACTTC
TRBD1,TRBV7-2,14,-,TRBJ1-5,CASSIDRGNQPQHF,TGTGCCAGCAGCATTGACAGGGGCAATCAGCCCCAGCATTTT
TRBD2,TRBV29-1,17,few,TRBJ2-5,CSVEASSERELKETQYF,TGCAGCGTTGAAGCCAGCTCAGAGCGGGAGTTGAAAGAGACCCAGTACTTC
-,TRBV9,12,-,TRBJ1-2,CASSRGDRGYTF,TGTGCCAGCAGTAGGGGGGATCGAGGCTACACCTTC
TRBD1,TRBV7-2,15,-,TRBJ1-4,CASSLVGTGYEKLFF,TGTGCCAGCAGCTTGGTGGGGACAGGGTATGAAAAACTGTTTTTT
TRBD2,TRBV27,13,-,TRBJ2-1,CASSPGLANEQFF,TGTGCCAGCAGTCCGGGACTAGCTAATGAGCAGTTCTTC
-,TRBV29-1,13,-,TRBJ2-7,CSVEGGNPYEQYF,TGCAGCGTTGAAGGCGGCAACCCCTACGAGCAGTACTTC
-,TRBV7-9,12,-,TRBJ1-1,CASSLGDSEAFF,TGTGCCAGCAGCTTGGGAGACTCTGAAGCTTTCTTT
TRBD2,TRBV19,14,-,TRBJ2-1,CASSLTSGPTEQFF,TGTGCCAGTAGTCTAACTAGCGGGCCCACTGAGCAGTTCTTC